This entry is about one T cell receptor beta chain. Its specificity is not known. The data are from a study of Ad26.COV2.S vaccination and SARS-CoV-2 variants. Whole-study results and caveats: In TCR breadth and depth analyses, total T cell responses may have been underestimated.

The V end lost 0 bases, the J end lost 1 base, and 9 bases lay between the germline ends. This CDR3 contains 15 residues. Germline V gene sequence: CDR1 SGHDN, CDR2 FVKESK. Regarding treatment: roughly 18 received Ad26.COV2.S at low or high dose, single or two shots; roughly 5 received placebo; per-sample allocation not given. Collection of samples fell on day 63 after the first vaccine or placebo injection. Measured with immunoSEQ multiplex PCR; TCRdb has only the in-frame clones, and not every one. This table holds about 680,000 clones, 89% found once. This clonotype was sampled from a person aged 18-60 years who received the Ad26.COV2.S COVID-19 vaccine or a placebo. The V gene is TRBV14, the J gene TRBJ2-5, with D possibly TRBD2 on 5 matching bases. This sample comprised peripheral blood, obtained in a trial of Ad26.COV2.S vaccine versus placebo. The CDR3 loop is CASSQDWETQETQYF. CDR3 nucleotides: TGTGCCAGCAGCCAAGACTGGGAGACCCAAGAGACCCAGTACTTC.